This T cell receptor beta chain was recovered during a study of cytomegalovirus exposure and HLA in healthy donors. The PCR ran on 60 Vbeta and 13 Jbeta primers. Some clones are missing from TCRdb's copy, which holds only in-frame ones; the method was immunoSEQ multiplex PCR. The table includes tens of thousands of clones, around 90% detected once. The CDR3 is 21 amino acids. Germline CDR1 and CDR2: LGHNA and YNFKEQ. J was trimmed by 7 bases and V by 1 base; bases with no gene match: 25. The rearrangement uses TRBV4-2 and TRBJ2-1; 7 bases map to TRBD1. This receptor was taken from a woman aged 35 to 49 in good health and CMV-seropositive. The material sequenced was PBMCs. The CDR3 protein is CASSQASPGQWTAKALNEQFF. The CDR3 bases are TGTGCCAGCAGCCAAGCATCACCGGGACAGTGGACGGCAAAGGCCCTAAATGAGCAGTTCTTC.